These 22 T cell receptor beta chains were sequenced from one sample in a study of blood T cell repertoires in COVID-19. Assay: immunoSEQ multiplex PCR; the TCRdb copy retains only in-frame clones and omits some. The sample consists of hundreds of thousands of clones, roughly 88% of them appearing once. The material sequenced was peripheral blood. Source of these receptors: a woman aged 25 to 39 with active or convalescent COVID-19.

The chain recombines TRBV6-1 with TRBJ1-1; D gene uncertain. With 2 bases removed from V and 1 base from J, the gap between germline ends came to 8 bases. Germline CDR1 and CDR2: MNHNS and SASEGT. The CDR3 runs to 14 residues. The CDR3 loop is CASSEPGKNTEAFF. For the CDR3, the DNA is TGTGCCAGCAGTGAACCCGGGAAGAACACTGAAGCTTTCTTT.

This clone was detected a few times. The V gene is TRBV3-1 (or the pseudogene TRBV3-2), the J gene TRBJ1-1, with TRBD1 as a possible D gene (5 bases). CDR1 is LGHDT, CDR2 YNNKEL, per germline (reference sequence). Trimming took 10 bases from V and 10 from J, leaving 16 bases between them. The CDR3 consists of 11 residues. The CDR3 nucleotides are TGTGCCACGATGGAGACGGGGGTAGCTTTCTTT. Its protein product is CATMETGVAFF.

This sequence joins TRBV19 and TRBJ2-7; 7 bases agree with TRBD1. Germline CDR1 is LNHDA and CDR2 is SQIVND (reference sequence). After removal of 5 bases from V and 4 bases from J, the junction contained 2 bases not matched to a gene. CDR3 size: 12 residues. CDR3 sequence: CASSLTGYEQYF. CDR3 nucleotides: TGTGCCAGTAGTCTGACAGGGTACGAGCAGTACTTC.

The chain uses TRBV15 and TRBJ2-7, with D possibly matching TRBD1 (6 bases). V lost 1 base and J 3 bases, leaving 10 bases between the germline ends. CDR3 length equals 14 residues. Germline loops: CDR1 LNHNV, CDR2 YYDKDF (reference sequence). CDR3 DNA: TGTGCCACCAGCAGAGGTGGACAGCTCTACGAGCAGTACTTC. Translation: CATSRGGQLYEQYF. Full variable domain (missing parts from reference TRBV15 and TRBJ2-7): DAMVIQNPRYQVTQFGKPVTLSCSQTLNHNVMYWYQQKSSQAPKLLFHYYDKDFNNEADTPDNFQSRRPNTSFCFLDIRSPGLGDTAMYLCATSRGGQLYEQYFGPGTRLTVT.

This chain joins TRBV15 and TRBJ1-1, with TRBD1 as a possible D gene (5 bases). Germline assignment: CDR1 LNHNV and CDR2 YYDKDF (reference sequence). This CDR3 spans 14 amino acids. The V and J ends lost 1 base and 1 base respectively, with 7 bases between them. The CDR3 is CATSRGTPNTEAFF. The CDR3 DNA reads TGTGCCACCAGCAGAGGGACACCGAACACTGAAGCTTTCTTT.

J is TRBJ2-7 and V is TRBV3-1 (or the pseudogene TRBV3-2); the match to TRBD2 covers 8 bases. V lost 2 bases and J lost 4; bases outside the gene matches: 7. Germline V gene lookup returns CDR1 LGHDT and CDR2 YNNKEL (reference sequence). CDR3 size: 15 residues. The CDR3 spells CASSQRAGVEYEQYF. The CDR3 DNA is TGTGCCAGCAGCCAACGAGCGGGAGTAGAGTACGAGCAGTACTTC.

The chain uses TRBV16 and TRBJ2-5; 8 bases are a match to TRBD2. V lost 0 bases and J lost 2; bases outside the gene matches: 2. CDR1 and CDR2 (germline): KGHSY, FQNENV. The CDR3 has 15 amino acids. CDR3 region: CASSQSGTSQETQYF. The CDR3 DNA reads TGTGCCAGCAGCCAATCGGGGACTAGTCAAGAGACCCAGTACTTC.

The chain has TRBV11-2 and TRBJ1-4; D ambiguous. The CDR3 sequence is 12 residues long. V dropped 11 bases and J dropped 5 bases, with 12 bases sitting between them. Germline CDR1 is SGHAT and CDR2 is FQNNGV. The CDR3 region has the DNA TGTGCCGTAGGAAGAGGGAATGAAAAACTGTTTTTT. Translating gives CAVGRGNEKLFF.

V gene TRBV4-1 combines with J gene TRBJ2-7, with D possibly matching TRBD1 (6 bases). Per germline, CDR1 MGHRA and CDR2 YSYEKL. V was cut by 0 bases and J by 0 bases, with 12 bases left in between. The CDR3 extends over 16 amino acids. The CDR3 protein is CASSQDWTARSYEQYF. The CDR3 region has the DNA TGCGCCAGCAGCCAAGATTGGACAGCCCGCTCCTACGAGCAGTACTTC.

The table lists this clone with a count of one. The V gene is TRBV6-5, the J gene TRBJ1-2, with D unclear. Trimming pared 6 bases from V and 3 bases from J, leaving 11 bases between. Germline lookup yields CDR1 MNHEY and CDR2 SVGAGI. There are 13 residues in the CDR3. The DNA of the CDR3 is TGTGCCAGCAGACAACCCGGGGACTATGGCTACACCTTC. Residues: CASRQPGDYGYTF.

A few counts support this clone. The chain joins TRBV6-1 to TRBJ1-2; D unresolved. CDR1 is MNHNS and CDR2 is SASEGT in the germline V gene. Trimming left V 3 bases short and J 8 bases short, with 13 bases between. The CDR3 is made up of 13 amino acids. This chain's CDR3 is CASSDSGLGGYTF. The DNA for the CDR3 is TGTGCCAGCAGTGATTCGGGATTAGGGGGCTACACCTTC.

The chain links TRBV10-2 to TRBJ2-3; D gene uncertain. This CDR3 spans 11 amino acids. Looked up from germline, CDR1 is WSHSY and CDR2 is SAAADI. Trimming pared 3 bases from V and 8 bases from J, leaving 6 bases between. CDR3 sequence: CASSDGGTQYF. The CDR3 bases are TGCGCCAGCAGTGACGGTGGTACGCAGTATTTT.

The rearrangement links TRBV5-6 to TRBJ1-2; the D gene is possibly TRBD1 (5 bases). Germline CDR1 is SGHDT and CDR2 is YYEEEE. This CDR3 comprises 14 residues. Trimming cost V 6 bases and J 3 bases, with 15 bases left between them. The CDR3: CASTRGGSYYGYTF. The CDR3 bases are TGTGCCAGCACCCGGGGGGGTTCTTACTATGGCTACACCTTC.

This clone was detected only a few times. The V call is TRBV2, the J call TRBJ1-5; no clear D gene. The V gene's germline CDR1 is SNHLY and CDR2 FYNNEI. The CDR3 spans 11 residues. V was pared by 4 bases and J by 9 bases, with 7 bases between. The CDR3 sequence: CASSVEGPQHF. The CDR3 nucleotides are TGTGCCAGCAGTGTGGAGGGGCCCCAGCATTTT. Filled out from reference TRBV2 and TRBJ1-5, the complete variable domain reads EPEVTQTPSHQVTQMGQEVILRCVPISNHLYFYWYRQILGQKVEFLVSFYNNEISEKSEIFDDQFSVERPDGSNFTLKIRSTKLEDSAMYFCASSVEGPQHFGDGTRLSIL.

This clone was counted between two and nine times. V usage is TRBV7-9 and J usage is TRBJ1-2; D is undetermined. There are 17 residues in the CDR3. The V gene's germline CDR1 is SEHNR and CDR2 FQNEAQ (reference sequence). V was cut by 3 bases and J by 4 bases, with 21 bases left in between. CDR3 DNA: TGTGCCAGCAGCTTCTCTTTGTTGAGGGCTTCCGGCTATGGCTACACCTTC. This gives the protein CASSFSLLRASGYGYTF.

CDR3 nucleotides: TGTGCCAGCACGGGACTACTCCTCAGTGAGCAGTTCTTC. Translating gives CASTGLLLSEQFF. This rearrangement joins TRBV6-5 to TRBJ2-1; 7 bases line up with TRBD2. The CDR3 has 13 residues. From germline, CDR1 is MNHEY and CDR2 SVGAGI. J lost 9 bases, V lost 7 bases, and 9 bases had no gene match.

The rearrangement links TRBV12-3 or TRBV12-4 to TRBJ1-1; no firm D call. There are 13 residues in the CDR3. V lost 1 base and J lost 4, with 7 bases in between. Written as DNA, the CDR3 is TGTGCCAGCAGTTTAGGCAGTGGCACTGAAGCTTTCTTT. Translated, it gives CASSLGSGTEAFF.

The chain combines TRBV5-4 with TRBJ2-1, with 7 bases matching TRBD2. The CDR3 sequence is 13 residues long. The J segment lost 6 bases and the V segment lost 4 bases, leaving 4 bases of the junction unmatched. Germline V gene data show CDR1 as SGHNT and CDR2 as YYREEE (reference sequence). Written as DNA, the CDR3 is TGTGCCAGCAGCGGACTAGAACCCAATGAGCAGTTCTTC. Translated: CASSGLEPNEQFF.

This chain joins TRBV27 and TRBJ2-7; tentatively, D is TRBD2 (6 bases). CDR1 and CDR2 from the germline V gene are MNHEY and SMNVEV (reference sequence). The V end was cut by 6 bases, the J end by 7 bases, with 22 bases between. The CDR3 has 15 residues. The CDR3 DNA is TGTGCCAGCAGCACCGGGACTCAAGGGATAGGGGAGCAGTACTTC. Translation: CASSTGTQGIGEQYF.

V and J are TRBV6-5 and TRBJ1-2; 12 nucleotides match TRBD1. Trimming removed 6 bases from V and 7 bases from J; junction bases left unmatched: 9. This CDR3 has 15 amino acids. CDR1 MNHEY and CDR2 SVGAGI come from the germline V gene. DNA for the CDR3: TGTGCCAGCAGGGGACAGGGGGCTGTTCTGGGTGGCTACACCTTC. Translated: CASRGQGAVLGGYTF.

This chain uses TRBV10-1 with TRBJ2-1, with 11 bases lining up with TRBD2. The CDR3 covers 14 residues. J lost 11 bases, V lost 3 bases, and 6 bases had no gene match. Germline CDR1 and CDR2: WNHNN and SYGVQD (reference sequence). The CDR3 coding sequence is TGCGCCAGCAGTGAACCGGGACTAGCGGACAAGCAGTTCTTC. This codes for CASSEPGLADKQFF.

The genes are TRBV5-1 and TRBJ2-4, with unresolved D. CDR3 size: 13 residues. Trimming took off 1 base at V and 4 bases at J, with 6 bases between the two ends. Germline-derived CDR1 and CDR2 are SGHRS and YFSETQ. CDR3 DNA: TGCGCCAGCAGCTTGAGAGAGAAAAACATTCAGTACTTC. This encodes CASSLREKNIQYF.